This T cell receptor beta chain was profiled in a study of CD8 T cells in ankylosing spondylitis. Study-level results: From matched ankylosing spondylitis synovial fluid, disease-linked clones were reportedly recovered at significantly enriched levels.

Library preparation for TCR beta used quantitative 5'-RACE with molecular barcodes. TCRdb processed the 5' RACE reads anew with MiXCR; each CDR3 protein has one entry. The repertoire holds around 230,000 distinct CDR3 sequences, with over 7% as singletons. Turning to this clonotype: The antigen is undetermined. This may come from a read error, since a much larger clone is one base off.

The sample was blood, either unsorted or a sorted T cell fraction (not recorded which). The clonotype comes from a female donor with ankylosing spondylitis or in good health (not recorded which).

The CDR3 region has the DNA TGTGCCAGCAGTCCTGCTAGCGGGAGAGTGACCGGGGAGCTGTTTTTT. It specifies CASSPASGRVTGELFF. The chain uses TRBV2 and TRBJ2-2, with TRBD2 matching over 10 bases. V was pared by 5 bases and J by 5 bases, with 8 bases of the junction left unmatched. CDR1 is SNHLY, CDR2 FYNNEI, per germline. The CDR3 totals 16 residues.